A single sample is the source of the 5 T cell receptor beta chains below, sequenced in a study of control samples from healthy donors and cancer patients. Measured with immunoSEQ multiplex PCR; TCRdb has only the in-frame clones, and not every one. The data contain some 95,000 clones, roughly 89% of them singletons. The specimen sequenced was blood. These receptors came from a human donor in good health. The donor label of this sample is uncertain.

The chain carries TRBV6-2 or TRBV6-3 and TRBJ2-2, with D unresolved. The CDR3 is 15 amino acids. Germline lookup yields CDR1 MNHEY and CDR2 SVGEGT. Trimming took off 5 bases at V and 0 bases at J, with 10 bases between the two ends. In DNA, the CDR3 is TGTGCCAGCAGTCTAAGAACCCCGAACACCGGGGAGCTGTTTTTT. Translated, it gives CASSLRTPNTGELFF.

The V call is TRBV19, the J call TRBJ2-1; TRBD2 matches 11 bases. Germline V lookup: CDR1 LNHDA, CDR2 SQIVND (reference sequence). The CDR3 totals 19 residues. V lost 3 bases and J lost 5; bases outside the gene matches: 15. The CDR3 region has the DNA TGTGCCAGTAGTATGATTGGTAGCGGGGGGGCAAATAGGAACAATGAGCAGTTCTTC. Translation: CASSMIGSGGANRNNEQFF.

The chain combines TRBV20-1 with TRBJ1-1; D not resolved. This CDR3 has 9 amino acids. The germline V gene has CDR1 DFQATT and CDR2 SNEGSKA (reference sequence). Between the trimmed V and J ends, which lost 5 bases and 6 bases, there was a span of 4 bases. In DNA, the CDR3 is TGCAGTGCTTATCCTGAAGCTTTCTTT. This translates into CSAYPEAFF.

The chain has TRBV2 and TRBJ1-1; D uncertain. Germline V lookup: CDR1 SNHLY, CDR2 FYNNEI. V shed 1 base and J shed 12 bases, with 9 bases lying between them. The CDR3 sequence is 11 residues long. CDR3 protein: CASSEVLVTFF. In nucleotides, the CDR3 is TGTGCCAGCAGTGAAGTCTTGGTTACTTTCTTT.

The V gene is TRBV29-1, the J gene TRBJ1-1; no definite D call. The V end lost 6 bases, the J end lost 3 bases, and 20 bases lay between the germline ends. Germline V CDR1 and CDR2: SQVTM, ANQGSEA. The CDR3 runs 15 residues. This CDR3 is CSVHGVGGKDTEAFF. The DNA of the CDR3 is TGCAGCGTCCATGGGGTGGGCGGAAAGGACACTGAAGCTTTCTTT.